What follows are 11 T cell receptor beta chains derived from one specimen sequenced in a study of shared clonotypes between healthy human individuals. Clones were read by immunoSEQ multiplex PCR, and TCRdb kept only the in-frame ones, dropping some. The sample contains roughly 1.4 million clones, approximately 98.5% of which appear only once. The sequenced sample was naive CD4+ T cells sorted from blood. As for subset: CD45RA+ positively selected. These receptor sequences come from a man in his thirties or forties in good health.

This rearrangement joins TRBV5-4 to TRBJ2-7; a weak D match, TRBD2 (5 bases). The length of the CDR3 is 13 residues. CDR1 and CDR2 from the germline V gene are SGHNT and YYREEE (reference sequence). V gave up 4 bases and J gave up 1 base, with 9 bases separating them. The CDR3 DNA sequence: TGTGCCAGCAGCCGGGGATTATCCTACGAGCAGTACTTC. Translating gives CASSRGLSYEQYF.

J is TRBJ2-5 and V is TRBV19; tentative D call: TRBD1 (6 bases). The germline V gene encodes CDR1 LNHDA and CDR2 SQIVND (reference sequence). V dropped 4 bases and J dropped 1 base, with 16 bases sitting between them. This CDR3 comprises 16 residues. CDR3 DNA sequence: TGTGCCAGTAGTACCACAGGAAGAGGGGGCCAAGAGACCCAGTACTTC. It codes for CASSTTGRGGQETQYF.

On this clone: Additional DNA sequences in this sample encode the identical CDR3. CDR3 amino acids: CASSPGGVYEQYF. In DNA, the CDR3 is TGTGCCAGCAGTCCAGGGGGGGTCTACGAGCAGTACTTC. V gene TRBV28 combines with J gene TRBJ2-7; tentatively, D is TRBD1 or TRBD2 (7 bases each). The V end was cut by 5 bases, the J end by 3 bases, with 11 bases between. Germline loops: CDR1 MDHEN, CDR2 SYDVKM. The CDR3 spans 13 residues.

V is TRBV6-1 and J is TRBJ2-1, with 12 bases lining up with TRBD2. Germline V CDR1 and CDR2: MNHNS, SASEGT. The CDR3 is 14 amino acids. The V segment lost 6 bases and the J segment 8 bases; nucleotides outside the gene matches: 5. The CDR3 protein is CASRFLAGGHEQFF. CDR3 bases: TGTGCCAGCAGGTTCCTAGCGGGAGGGCATGAGCAGTTCTTC.

The chain is built from TRBV7-9 and TRBJ1-4; D gene unclear. This CDR3 is 15 amino acids long. Germline V gene lookup returns CDR1 SEHNR and CDR2 FQNEAQ (reference sequence). The V and J ends lost 4 bases and 7 bases respectively, with 16 bases between them. This CDR3 is CASSSPPALGEKLFF. CDR3 nucleotide sequence: TGTGCCAGCAGCTCGCCCCCGGCGCTGGGTGAAAAACTGTTTTTT.

In DNA form, the CDR3 reads TGCAGCGTTCGCCCAATGGGACAGGGCTCCTACAATGAGCAGTTCTTC. It is translated as CSVRPMGQGSYNEQFF. V is TRBV29-1 and J is TRBJ2-1; the match to TRBD1 covers 9 bases. The CDR3 consists of 16 residues. Germline lookup yields CDR1 SQVTM and CDR2 ANQGSEA. V was clipped by 5 bases and J by 0 bases; unmatched bases: 8.

The chain recombines TRBV4-1 with TRBJ2-7, with D perhaps matching TRBD2 (6 bases). Trimming cost V 0 bases and J 2 bases, with 8 bases left between them. This CDR3 is built from 14 residues. Germline CDR1 is MGHRA and CDR2 is YSYEKL. Here the CDR3 reads CASSQDSGPYEQYF. The CDR3 nucleotides are TGCGCCAGCAGCCAAGATAGCGGACCCTACGAGCAGTACTTC.

J is TRBJ2-7 and V is TRBV19; D is ambiguous. V was shortened by 1 base and J by 0 bases, with 13 bases between the two germline ends. From germline, CDR1 is LNHDA and CDR2 SQIVND (reference sequence). The CDR3 loop spans 16 amino acids. CDR3 amino acids: CASSIVAALSSYEQYF. Written as DNA, the CDR3 is TGTGCCAGTAGTATAGTAGCAGCCCTTAGCTCCTACGAGCAGTACTTC.

The CDR3 DNA reads as TGCGCCAGCAGCGTGGACAGTTTAATCTACGAGCAGTACTTC. Translating it yields CASSVDSLIYEQYF. The chain uses TRBV5-1 and TRBJ2-7, with D perhaps matching TRBD1 (6 bases). The germline CDR1 and CDR2 sequences are SGHRS and YFSETQ. Trimming removed 4 bases at V and 3 bases at J, with 14 bases between. The CDR3 is 14 amino acids.

The CDR3 loop is CASSIGNTGELFF. The CDR3, as DNA: TGTGCCAGCAGCATAGGGAACACCGGGGAGCTGTTTTTT. J is TRBJ2-2 and V is TRBV6-5; D is unresolved. This CDR3 comprises 13 residues. V lost 6 bases and J lost 1, with 6 bases in between. Germline V CDR1 and CDR2: MNHEY, SVGAGI.

The chain has TRBV9 and TRBJ2-7, with TRBD2 matching over 9 bases. CDR1 SGDLS and CDR2 YYNGEE come from the germline V gene. With V trimmed by 3 bases and J by 2 bases, 6 bases remained unmatched. The CDR3 is 15 amino acids. CDR3: CASSAGTSHPYEQYF. The CDR3 nucleotides are TGTGCCAGCAGCGCGGGGACTAGCCACCCCTACGAGCAGTACTTC.